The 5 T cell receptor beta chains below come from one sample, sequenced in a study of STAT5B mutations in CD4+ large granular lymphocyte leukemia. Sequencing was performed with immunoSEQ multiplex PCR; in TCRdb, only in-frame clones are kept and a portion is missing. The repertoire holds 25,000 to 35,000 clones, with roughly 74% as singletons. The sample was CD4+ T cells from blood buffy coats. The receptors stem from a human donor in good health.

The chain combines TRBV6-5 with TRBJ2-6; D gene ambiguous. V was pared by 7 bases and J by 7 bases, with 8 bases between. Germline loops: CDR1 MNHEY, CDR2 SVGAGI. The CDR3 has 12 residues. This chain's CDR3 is CASKSNANVLTF. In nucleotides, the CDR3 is TGTGCCAGCAAGTCGAACGCCAACGTCCTGACTTTC.

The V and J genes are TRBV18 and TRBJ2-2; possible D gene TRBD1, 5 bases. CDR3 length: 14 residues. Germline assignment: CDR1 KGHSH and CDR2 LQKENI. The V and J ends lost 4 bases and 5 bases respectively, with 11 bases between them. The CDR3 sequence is CASSRAGKTGELFF. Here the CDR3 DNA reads TGTGCCAGCTCACGGGCAGGGAAGACCGGGGAGCTGTTTTTT.

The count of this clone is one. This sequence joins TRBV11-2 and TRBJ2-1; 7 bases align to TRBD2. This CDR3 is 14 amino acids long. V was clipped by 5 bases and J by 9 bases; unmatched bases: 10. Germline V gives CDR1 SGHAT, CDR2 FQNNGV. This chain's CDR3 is CASSPTRGGGEQFF. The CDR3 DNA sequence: TGTGCCAGCAGCCCCACCCGGGGCGGGGGTGAGCAGTTCTTC. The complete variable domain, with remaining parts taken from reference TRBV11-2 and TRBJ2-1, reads EAGVAQSPRYKIIEKRQSVAFWCNPISGHATLYWYQQILGQGPKLLIQFQNNGVVDDSQLPKDRFSAERLKGVDSTLKIQPAKLEDSAVYLCASSPTRGGGEQFFGPGTRLTVL.

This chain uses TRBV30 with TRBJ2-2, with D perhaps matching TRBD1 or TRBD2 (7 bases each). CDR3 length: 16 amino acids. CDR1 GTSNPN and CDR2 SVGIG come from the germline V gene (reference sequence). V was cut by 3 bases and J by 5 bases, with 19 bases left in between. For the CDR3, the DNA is TGTGCCTGGAGCAGGGGGGGGCAGGGTGGGACCGGGGAGCTGTTTTTT. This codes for CAWSRGGQGGTGELFF.

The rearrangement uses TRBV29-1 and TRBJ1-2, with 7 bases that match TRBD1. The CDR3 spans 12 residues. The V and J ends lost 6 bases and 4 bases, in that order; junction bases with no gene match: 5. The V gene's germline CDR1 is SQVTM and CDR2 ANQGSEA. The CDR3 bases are TGCAGCGTCGGCCGGGACAGCTATGGCTACACCTTC. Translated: CSVGRDSYGYTF.